This T cell receptor beta chain was identified in a study of early T cells in non-severe SARS-CoV-2 infection. About the study: It was bulk RNA from unsorted whole blood that was sequenced, and the chains were unpaired. Study-level results: VDJdb-based annotation leaned toward anti-spike CD8 responses and missed private and CD4 specificities.

In its sample, this clonotype was seen a few times. Antigen unknown. Attachment of unique molecular identifiers to individual cDNA molecules was performed. Each CDR3 protein gets one entry after TCRdb re-called the 5' RACE reads with MiXCR. The table shows fewer than 85,000 distinct CDR3 sequences, with roughly an eighth occurring only once. In germline, CDR1 is LGHNT, CDR2 FRNRAP. With 1 base removed from V and 5 bases from J, the gap between germline ends came to 22 bases. This CDR3 contains 18 residues. The rearrangement uses TRBV12-5 and TRBJ2-3; D is uncertain. The receptor was isolated from an adult who was a healthcare worker with PCR-confirmed SARS-CoV-2 infection or an uninfected control (not recorded which). Specimen: whole blood. CDR3 protein: CASGLARFWATRGDTQYF. The CDR3 DNA sequence: TGTGCTAGTGGTTTGGCCCGCTTTTGGGCCACCCGCGGAGATACGCAGTATTTT. The full variable domain, with the rest looked up from reference TRBV12-5 and TRBJ2-3, is DARVTQTPRHKVTEMGQEVTMRCQPILGHNTVFWYRQTMMQGLELLAYFRNRAPLDDSGMPKDRFSAEMPDATLATLKIQPSEPRDSAVYFCASGLARFWATRGDTQYFGPGTRLTVL.